Listed here are 5 T cell receptor beta chains from one sample, sequenced in a study of blood T cell repertoires in COVID-19 (dated by TCRdb to about 2020). Receptor amplification or capture employed the immunoSEQ multiplex PCR assay. TCRdb retrieved this table from immuneACCESS and kept in-frame rearrangements only. Not all clones are present; in checked studies, unresolved V genes account for under half, and no reason is known for the remainder. Within this sample are 380,000 or so clones, with approximately 87% of them counted one time only. The ten largest clonotypes hold around 0.97% of the sample. Specimen: PBMCs or T cells enriched from blood (not recorded which). The receptors originated from a woman under 40 with acute COVID-19.

The chain has TRBV6-1 and TRBJ2-3; a possible D gene is TRBD2 (7 bases). V was cut by 3 bases and J by 5 bases, with 24 bases left in between. The CDR3 is 18 residues long. Germline CDR1 reads MNHNS; CDR2 reads SASEGT. The DNA for the CDR3 is TGTGCCAGCAGTGACTGGGGCGGGACGGGGGGCCGGCAAGATACGCAGTATTTT. Translating it yields CASSDWGGTGGRQDTQYF.

The genes are TRBV24-1 and TRBJ2-1; 7 bases align to TRBD1. CDR1 is KGHDR, CDR2 SFDVKD, per germline. V trimming: 5 bases; J trimming: 7 bases; junction bases outside the gene matches: 10. The CDR3 totals 15 residues. The CDR3 is CATSGFAYRGNEQFF. CDR3 sequence (DNA): TGTGCCACCAGTGGTTTTGCTTACAGGGGTAATGAGCAGTTCTTC.

V is TRBV6-6 and J is TRBJ2-3; TRBD2 might be the D (5 bases). V lost 6 bases, J lost 2 bases, and 15 bases lay in between. The CDR3 consists of 15 residues. Germline assignment: CDR1 MNHNY and CDR2 SVGAGI (reference sequence). The CDR3 sequence: CASSSAWEYTDTQYF. The CDR3 nucleotides read TGTGCCAGCAGCTCTGCTTGGGAGTACACAGATACGCAGTATTTT.

The V call is TRBV5-6, the J call TRBJ1-4; D remains unclear. CDR3 size: 14 residues. CDR1 SGHDT and CDR2 YYEEEE come from the germline V gene. V lost 4 bases and J lost 6, with 13 bases in between. The DNA for the CDR3 is TGTGCCAGCAGCCTGGCCACAAGATATGAAAAACTGTTTTTT. Its protein is CASSLATRYEKLFF. Variable domain in full (rest from reference TRBV5-6 and TRBJ1-4): DAGVTQSPTHLIKTRGQQVTLRCSPKSGHDTVSWYQQALGQGPQFIFQYYEEEERQRGNFPDRFSGHQFPNYSSELNVNALLLGDSALYLCASSLATRYEKLFFGSGTQLSVL.

A single count supports this clone. The V call is TRBV10-1, the J call TRBJ2-1, with D unresolved. This CDR3 contains 12 residues. Trimming left V 3 bases short and J 4 bases short, with 4 bases between. Germline V CDR1 and CDR2: WNHNN, SYGVQD (reference sequence). In nucleotides, the CDR3 is TGCGCCAGCAGTGACCCGTACAATGAGCAGTTCTTC. Residues: CASSDPYNEQFF.